The 8 T cell receptor beta chains reported below all come from one sample, sequenced in a study of cytomegalovirus exposure and HLA in healthy donors. Vbeta (60) and Jbeta (13) primers were used in the PCR. Data came from immunoSEQ multiplex PCR; TCRdb stores just in-frame clones and leaves some out. The sample holds approximately 160,000 clones; about 82% are singletons and the top ten take 0.77%. The specimen was PBMCs. The receptor source for this set is a woman aged 18-35 years in good health and CMV-seronegative.

This clone was recorded a few times. The rearrangement uses TRBV5-4 and TRBJ2-7; D gene unclear. Germline V gives CDR1 SGHNT, CDR2 YYREEE (reference sequence). The CDR3 is made up of 13 amino acids. V was trimmed by 0 bases and J by 3 bases, leaving 7 bases between them. CDR3 region: CASSLVPSYEQYF. The CDR3 DNA is TGTGCCAGCAGCTTGGTGCCGAGCTACGAGCAGTACTTC.

The chain carries TRBV5-1 and TRBJ2-7; D possibly corresponds to TRBD2 (6 bases). Germline V gene sequence: CDR1 SGHRS, CDR2 YFSETQ. This CDR3 spans 17 amino acids. Trimming removed 1 base at V and 2 bases at J, with 19 bases between. In DNA form, the CDR3 reads TGCGCCAGCAGCTTGAAGCCCGTTGGCGGGAACGCCTACGAGCAGTACTTC. Translating gives CASSLKPVGGNAYEQYF.

The rearrangement uses TRBV7-9 and TRBJ1-5; 7 bases map to TRBD1. The germline CDR1 and CDR2 sequences are SEHNR and FQNEAQ (reference sequence). J was trimmed by 0 bases and V by 5 bases; bases with no gene match: 10. There are 17 residues in the CDR3. The CDR3 here is CASSPGTAGLSNQPQHF. The CDR3 DNA is TGTGCCAGCAGCCCAGGGACAGCCGGGCTTAGCAATCAGCCCCAGCATTTT.

J is TRBJ2-1 and V is TRBV27, with 11 bases that match TRBD2. The germline gives CDR1 MNHEY, CDR2 SMNVEV (reference sequence). The CDR3 is 15 residues long. V shed 4 bases, J shed 6 bases, and the junction held 5 bases outside the gene matches. The CDR3 sequence: CASSSLAGVSNEQFF. The DNA for the CDR3 is TGTGCCAGCAGTTCACTAGCGGGAGTATCCAATGAGCAGTTCTTC.

V gene TRBV5-1 combines with J gene TRBJ2-3, with TRBD2 identical over 9 bases. The junction had 11 bases not matched to a gene; V was cut back by 7 bases and J by 2 bases. The CDR3 is made up of 16 amino acids. Germline V gene lookup returns CDR1 SGHRS and CDR2 YFSETQ. CDR3 amino acids: CASDEEGLADTDTQYF. CDR3 nucleotides: TGCGCCAGCGACGAGGAGGGACTAGCAGACACAGATACGCAGTATTTT.

The chain carries TRBV6-4 and TRBJ2-7; D gene ambiguous. The V gene's germline CDR1 is MRHNA and CDR2 SNTAGT. V was pared by 7 bases and J by 5 bases, with 6 bases between. The CDR3 has 10 amino acids. DNA for the CDR3: TGTGCCAGCACCCCAAACGAGCAGTACTTC. Amino acids: CASTPNEQYF.

This clone was detected only a few times. This chain joins TRBV28 and TRBJ2-7; TRBD1 agrees at 8 bases. The CDR3 consists of 15 residues. Germline CDR1 MDHEN, CDR2 SYDVKM. Trimming at V came to 1 base and at J to 4 bases, leaving 6 bases not matched to a gene. The CDR3 is CASSLSGGWDYEQYF. CDR3 in DNA: TGTGCCAGCAGTTTATCAGGGGGCTGGGATTACGAGCAGTACTTC. Combining the CDR3 with reference TRBV28 and TRBJ2-7 gives the whole variable domain DVKVTQSSRYLVKRTGEKVFLECVQDMDHENMFWYRQDPGLGLRLIYFSYDVKMKEKGDIPEGYSVSREKKERFSLILESASTNQTSMYLCASSLSGGWDYEQYFGPGTRLTVT.

The V gene is TRBV5-4, the J gene TRBJ1-2, with D possibly matching TRBD1 (6 bases). With 4 bases removed from V and 0 bases from J, the gap between germline ends came to 13 bases. The CDR3 totals 15 residues. CDR1 and CDR2 from the germline V gene are SGHNT and YYREEE (reference sequence). In nucleotides, the CDR3 is TGTGCCAGCAGCAGAATGGACAGAACTAACTATGGCTACACCTTC. Translation: CASSRMDRTNYGYTF.